Described below is a single T cell receptor (beta chain) sequence and its context. Antigen unknown. This table comes from immunoSEQ multiplex PCR, and its TCRdb copy is limited to in-frame clones, with some not included. The sample shows some 150,000 clones, approximately 89% of them seen only once. This entry belongs to a study of cytomegalovirus exposure and HLA in healthy donors. Study-wide results and caveats: Using the classifier, cytomegalovirus status was reportedly diagnosed with high specificity and sensitivity.

The V segment lost 4 bases and the J segment 0 bases; nucleotides outside the gene matches: 5. This CDR3 is 16 amino acids long. The germline gives CDR1 SGDLS, CDR2 YYNGEE. The chain couples TRBV9 to TRBJ2-2, with 8 nucleotides matching TRBD2. The sequencing sample was made of PBMCs. This TCR derives from a man aged 18 to 35 in good health and CMV-seronegative. The chain's CDR3 is CASSPRGGANTGELFF. The CDR3 DNA reads as TGTGCCAGCAGCCCTCGGGGGGGAGCGAACACCGGGGAGCTGTTTTTT. Together with reference TRBV9 and TRBJ2-2, the CDR3 gives the full variable domain: DSGVTQTPKHLITATGQRVTLRCSPRSGDLSVYWYQQSLDQGLQFLIQYYNGEERAKGNILERFSAQQFPDLHSELNLSSLELGDSALYFCASSPRGGANTGELFFGEGSRLTVL.